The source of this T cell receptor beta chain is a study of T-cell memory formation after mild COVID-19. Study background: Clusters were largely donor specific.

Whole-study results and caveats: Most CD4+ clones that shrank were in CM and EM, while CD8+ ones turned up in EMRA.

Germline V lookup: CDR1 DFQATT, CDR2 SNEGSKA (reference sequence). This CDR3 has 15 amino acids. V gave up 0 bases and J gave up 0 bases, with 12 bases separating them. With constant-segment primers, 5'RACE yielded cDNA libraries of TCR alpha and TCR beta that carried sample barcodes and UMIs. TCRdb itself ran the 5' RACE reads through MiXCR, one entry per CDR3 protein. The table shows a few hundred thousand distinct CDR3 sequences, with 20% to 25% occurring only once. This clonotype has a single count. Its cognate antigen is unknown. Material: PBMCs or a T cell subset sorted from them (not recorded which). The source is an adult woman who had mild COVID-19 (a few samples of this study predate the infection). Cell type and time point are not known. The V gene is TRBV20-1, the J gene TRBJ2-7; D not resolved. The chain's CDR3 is CSARERTTYSYEQYF. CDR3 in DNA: TGCAGTGCTAGAGAACGGACGACTTACTCCTACGAGCAGTACTTC.